This T cell receptor (beta chain) is drawn from a study of shared clonotypes between healthy human individuals. Positive CCR7 selection of CD45RO-negative cells yielded the naive CD8 cells, and terminally differentiated effector memory CD45RA+ cells were excluded. Healthy HIV-negative adults without recent acute infections or vaccinations served as donors. The CDR3 consists of 14 residues. Per the germline V gene, CDR1 is MNHNY and CDR2 is SVGAGI (reference sequence). Trimming left V 4 bases short and J 6 bases short, with 13 bases between. Genomic DNA (from each subset) was split evenly across several immunoSEQ plates. Profiled with immunoSEQ multiplex PCR; TCRdb holds only in-frame clones, not every one. In the table there are roughly 570,000 clones, 98% of which are singletons.

Sample: naive CD8+ T cells sorted from blood. This chain joins TRBV6-6 and TRBJ2-1, with D possibly being TRBD2 (6 bases). The receptor was isolated from a man aged 30 to 39 in good health. DNA for the CDR3: TGTGCCAGCAGTTTTTTCCCAGCGGGCAATGAGCAGTTCTTC. Translation: CASSFFPAGNEQFF.